This T cell receptor (beta chain) was captured in a study of blood T cell repertoires in COVID-19. Sequencing was performed with immunoSEQ multiplex PCR; in TCRdb, only in-frame clones are kept and a portion is missing. This table has almost 250,000 clones, about 89% appearing once. The germline CDR1 and CDR2 sequences are SNHLY and FYNNEI. There are 15 residues in the CDR3. The ends lost 7 bases at V and 1 base at J; junction bases unmatched: 9. The sequencing sample was made of PBMCs or T cells enriched from blood (not recorded which). The chain couples TRBV2 to TRBJ1-1; 7 nucleotides align to TRBD1. The TCR sequence derives from a woman aged 25-40 years who had recovered from COVID-19. The CDR3 loop reads CASIHGGQPNTEAFF. The CDR3 DNA reads as TGTGCCAGCATCCATGGGGGACAGCCGAACACTGAAGCTTTCTTT.